The TCR beta chain described here comes from a study of Graves' ophthalmopathy and Graves' hyperthyroidism. The germline gives CDR1 SNHLY, CDR2 FYNNEI. The CDR3 consists of 12 residues. Concerning this clonotype: Relative to the germline gene, one junction end is altered; a read error may explain this.

RNA transcripts yielded amplified TCR beta CDR3 regions. Second-round multiplex PCR came after a first-round RT-PCR that employed HTBI primers. TCRdb redid the calling of the multiplex PCR reads with MiXCR, one entry per CDR3 protein. In the table there are 450,000 to 600,000 distinct CDR3 sequences, approximately 37% of which are singletons. The specimen was peripheral blood or thyroid tissue (not recorded which). The source of this sequence is an adult man with Graves' hyperthyroidism. This chain links TRBV2 with TRBJ2-7; 12 nucleotides align to TRBD2. The CDR3 DNA reads as TGTGCCAGCAGCCCCGGACTAGCGGGACTTACCTTC. This sequence encodes CASSPGLAGLTF.